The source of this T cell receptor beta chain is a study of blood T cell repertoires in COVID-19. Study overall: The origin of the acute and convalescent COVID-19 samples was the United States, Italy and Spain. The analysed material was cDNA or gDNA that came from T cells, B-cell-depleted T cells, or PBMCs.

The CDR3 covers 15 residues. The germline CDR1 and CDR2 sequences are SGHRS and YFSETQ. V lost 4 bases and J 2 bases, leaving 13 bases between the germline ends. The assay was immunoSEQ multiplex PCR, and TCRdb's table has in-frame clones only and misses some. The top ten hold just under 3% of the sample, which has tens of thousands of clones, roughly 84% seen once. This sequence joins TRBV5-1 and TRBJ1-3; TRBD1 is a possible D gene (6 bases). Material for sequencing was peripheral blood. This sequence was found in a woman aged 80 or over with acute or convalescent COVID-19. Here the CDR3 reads CASSPGTIAGNTIYF. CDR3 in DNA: TGCGCCAGCAGCCCCGGGACAATTGCTGGAAACACCATATATTTT.